The T cell receptor beta chain under discussion was sequenced for a study of radiotherapy plus CTLA-4 blockade in lung cancer. Profiled with immunoSEQ multiplex PCR; TCRdb holds only in-frame clones, not every one. The table lists more than 60,000 clones, roughly four fifths of them singletons. V lost 9 bases and J lost 1; bases outside the gene matches: 4. The length of the CDR3 is 13 residues. The germline V gene has CDR1 MNHEY and CDR2 SMNVEV (reference sequence). The rearrangement joins TRBV27 to TRBJ2-7, with 9 bases aligning to TRBD1. The sequencing here drew on peripheral blood, taken from a patient treated with radiotherapy plus ipilimumab. The origin of this receptor is a human donor with non-small cell lung cancer who had a complete response to radiotherapy plus ipilimumab. CDR3 sequence (DNA): TGTGCCAGTTCCGGGACAGGGTCCTACGAGCAGTACTTC. Translation gives CASSGTGSYEQYF.